This TCR beta chain was sequenced during a study of radiotherapy plus CTLA-4 blockade in lung cancer. This CDR3 comprises 15 residues. With 0 bases removed from V and 5 bases from J, the gap between germline ends came to 12 bases. Germline CDR1 reads SGHNT; CDR2 reads YYREEE (reference sequence). Focal radiation plus CTLA-4 blockade with ipilimumab was administered to patients who had chemo-refractory metastatic non-small-cell lung cancer. Study-wide findings and caveats: In blood, TCR clones derived from the tumor expanded after radiotherapy plus ipilimumab.

This clone has more than one count but fewer than ten. The antigen is undetermined. Generated by immunoSEQ multiplex PCR, the TCRdb table keeps only in-frame clones and is missing some. Of approximately 47,000 clones in the sample, around 83% were seen once. The sequencing here drew on peripheral blood, taken from a patient treated with radiotherapy plus ipilimumab. This chain uses TRBV5-4 with TRBJ1-5; D may be TRBD1 (5 bases). The TCR originated in a human donor with non-small cell lung cancer who had stable disease on radiotherapy plus ipilimumab. The CDR3 nucleotides read TGTGCCAGCAGCTTGGATGGGCAGGGCGATCAGCCCCAGCATTTT. It specifies CASSLDGQGDQPQHF.